Listed below are T cell receptor beta chains from one sample, sequenced in a study of blood T cells in healthy people across ages. Using its own MiXCR run on the 5' RACE reads, TCRdb lists one record per CDR3 protein. The repertoire holds about 1.4 million distinct CDR3 sequences, 55% to 75% seen once, with over 5% in the top ten. The sample consisted of blood. The source of these receptors is a man between 18 and 29 years old in good health. The CDR3 runs from the conserved cysteine through the conserved F or W. The order of the fields is J gene, clone size, D gene, V gene, CDR3 DNA, CDR3 protein. A D gene is named only where the DNA matches it firmly. Some rows mark clone size as missing; the rest say once, few, many or name a class of expanded clone.

J gene: TRBJ2-2; clone size: NA; D gene: NA; V gene: TRBV6-5; CDR3 DNA: TGTGCCAGCAGTTACTCGCCTAGATTAGTGCCCGGGGAGTTGTTTTTT; CDR3 protein: CASSYSPRLVPGELFF
J gene: TRBJ1-2; clone size: NA; D gene: NA; V gene: TRBV6-2/TRBV6-3; CDR3 DNA: TGTGCCAGCAGTTACGCGGAACCTATGGGCTACACCTTC; CDR3 protein: CASSYAEPMGYTF
J gene: TRBJ2-7; clone size: NA; D gene: TRBD1; V gene: TRBV4-1; CDR3 DNA: TGCGCCAGCAGCCAAGTTACAGGGGGCGGCTACGAGCAGTACTTC; CDR3 protein: CASSQVTGGGYEQYF
J gene: TRBJ1-5; clone size: NA; D gene: TRBD1; V gene: TRBV6-2/TRBV6-3; CDR3 DNA: TGTGCCACCGAGAGTATGACAGGGGATAGCAATCAGCCCCAGCATTTT; CDR3 protein: CATESMTGDSNQPQHF
J gene: TRBJ2-1; clone size: NA; D gene: NA; V gene: TRBV6-2/TRBV6-3; CDR3 DNA: TGTGCCAGCAGTTACGACAAACTAGCTTCCGAGTACAATGAGCAGTTCTTC; CDR3 protein: CASSYDKLASEYNEQFF
J gene: TRBJ1-2; clone size: NA; D gene: TRBD1; V gene: TRBV7-8; CDR3 DNA: TGTGCCAGCAGCCAACCCCCAGGGGGAACCTATGGCTACACCTTC; CDR3 protein: CASSQPPGGTYGYTF
J gene: TRBJ1-2; clone size: NA; D gene: NA; V gene: TRBV6-1; CDR3 DNA: TGTGCCATCATCAGAGGGCTGGAGGCGGAGGGCTACACCTTC; CDR3 protein: CAIIRGLEAEGYTF
J gene: TRBJ2-5; clone size: NA; D gene: NA; V gene: TRBV4-2; CDR3 DNA: TGTGCCAGCAGCCAAGGGGGGCCCGGGATTCAAGAGACCCAGTACTTC; CDR3 protein: CASSQGGPGIQETQYF
J gene: TRBJ2-5; clone size: few; D gene: NA; V gene: TRBV27; CDR3 DNA: TGTGCCAGCAGTTCCCTCCGCGGGGACAATCAAGAGACCCAGTACTTC; CDR3 protein: CASSSLRGDNQETQYF
J gene: TRBJ2-4; clone size: NA; D gene: NA; V gene: TRBV6-6; CDR3 DNA: TGTGCCGCCGGCCTAGCCAAAAACATTCAGTACTTC; CDR3 protein: CAAGLAKNIQYF
J gene: TRBJ2-7; clone size: NA; D gene: TRBD2; V gene: TRBV27; CDR3 DNA: TGTGCCAGCAGTCTCTCGCGGGGGTATACCACCTCCTACGAGCAGTACTTC; CDR3 protein: CASSLSRGYTTSYEQYF
J gene: TRBJ2-5; clone size: NA; D gene: TRBD1; V gene: TRBV7-9; CDR3 DNA: TGTGCCAGCAGCTTAGCGCAGGGGACAGGGACTCGGGAGACCCAGTACTTC; CDR3 protein: CASSLAQGTGTRETQYF
J gene: TRBJ2-7; clone size: NA; D gene: NA; V gene: TRBV6-5; CDR3 DNA: TGTGCCTGCAGTTACCGGACAGAGTCAACGTCGTCCGAGCAGTACTTC; CDR3 protein: CACSYRTESTSSEQYF
J gene: TRBJ2-3; clone size: NA; D gene: TRBD2; V gene: TRBV6-1; CDR3 DNA: TGTGCCAGCAGTGAAGGGCGACTAGCGGGGCAGTACACAGATACGCAGTATTTT; CDR3 protein: CASSEGRLAGQYTDTQYF
J gene: TRBJ2-5; clone size: NA; D gene: NA; V gene: TRBV20-1; CDR3 DNA: TGCAGTGCTAGAGTAGACTCGGGGTCAGAGACCCAGTACTTC; CDR3 protein: CSARVDSGSETQYF
J gene: TRBJ2-2; clone size: NA; D gene: NA; V gene: TRBV4-3; CDR3 DNA: TGCGCCAGCGCCGGGACATTGAACACCGGGGAGCTGTTTTTT; CDR3 protein: CASAGTLNTGELFF
J gene: TRBJ2-2; clone size: once; D gene: NA; V gene: TRBV11-2; CDR3 DNA: TGTGCCAGCAGCGGCGACTTAGGGGGAAAGCTGTTTTTT; CDR3 protein: CASSGDLGGKLFF
J gene: TRBJ2-3; clone size: NA; D gene: TRBD1; V gene: TRBV10-3; CDR3 DNA: TGTGCCATCAGTGAGTCTGGGACAGGGGGCCGAGATACGCAGTATTTT; CDR3 protein: CAISESGTGGRDTQYF
J gene: TRBJ2-1; clone size: NA; D gene: TRBD2; V gene: TRBV20-1; CDR3 DNA: TGCAGTGCTCTTTCCGGGACTAGCTCCTACAATGAGCAGTTCTTC; CDR3 protein: CSALSGTSSYNEQFF
J gene: TRBJ2-7; clone size: NA; D gene: TRBD1; V gene: TRBV6-5; CDR3 DNA: TGTGCCAGCGGGGACAGATTGTCCTACGAGCAGTACTTC; CDR3 protein: CASGDRLSYEQYF